This passage covers 16 T cell receptor beta chains from one sample sequenced in a study of T cells in severe cutaneous drug reactions. TCR subtype-specific primers in iRepertoire multiplex PCR prepared libraries for bulk and single-cell sequencing. TCRdb reprocessed the multiplex PCR reads, keeping one entry per CDR3 protein, no DNA. This sample's clone table lists 9,500 to 11,000 distinct CDR3 sequences. The donors had carbamazepine-induced Stevens-Johnson syndrome or toxic epidermal necrolysis. The material sequenced was cells from a skin blister. The receptors derive from a human donor with Stevens-Johnson syndrome, a severe cutaneous drug reaction.

This chain links TRBV29-1 with TRBJ2-7; TCRdb's assignment of TRBD2 cannot be checked, as there is no DNA. The CDR3 sequence is 13 residues long. CDR1 is SQVTM and CDR2 is ANQGSEA in the germline V gene. The CDR3 spells CSVEVTSEVEQYF.

J is TRBJ1-1 and V is TRBV29-1; TCRdb's D call, TRBD1, is unchecked because there is no DNA. Germline CDR1 is SQVTM and CDR2 is ANQGSEA. This CDR3 is built from 14 residues. CDR3 sequence reads: CSVLDRVRNTEAFF.

The V and J genes are TRBV20-1 and TRBJ2-1; TCRdb lists TRBD2, though no DNA is available to test this call. This CDR3 is 14 amino acids long. Looked up from germline, CDR1 is DFQATT and CDR2 is SNEGSKA (reference sequence). The CDR3 sequence: CSASMERDYNEQFF.

The chain combines TRBV20-1 with TRBJ2-5; TCRdb's D call of TRBD2 is untestable without DNA. The CDR3 runs to 13 residues. Germline CDR1 is DFQATT and CDR2 is SNEGSKA (reference sequence). The CDR3 spells CSAWRESQETQYF.

The V gene is TRBV20-1, the J gene TRBJ2-1; TCRdb's assignment of TRBD1 cannot be checked, as there is no DNA. This CDR3 has 16 amino acids. CDR1 and CDR2 (germline): DFQATT, SNEGSKA (reference sequence). This chain's CDR3 is CSALKTGYDSYNEQFF.

The gene calls are TRBV20-1 and TRBJ2-1; TCRdb designates TRBD2, a call that cannot be tested without DNA. The CDR3 extends over 15 amino acids. The V gene's germline CDR1 is DFQATT and CDR2 SNEGSKA (reference sequence). The CDR3: CSAEGGLAGTNEQFF.

This clonotype counts as medium-sized by frequency. The V and J genes are TRBV20-1 and TRBJ2-3; with no DNA, the TCRdb D assignment of TRBD2 cannot be verified. This CDR3 has 15 residues. Germline values: CDR1 DFQATT, CDR2 SNEGSKA (reference sequence). The CDR3 here is CSAGGASGNTDTQYF.

V gene TRBV20-1 combines with J gene TRBJ2-2; as DNA is missing, the TRBD1 call by TCRdb cannot be tested. The CDR3 is 17 amino acids. Per the germline V gene, CDR1 is DFQATT and CDR2 is SNEGSKA (reference sequence). The CDR3 loop is CSARDVRTPLNTGELFF.

This chain links TRBV20-1 with TRBJ1-5; TCRdb selects TRBD1, and the lack of DNA leaves this call unchecked. This CDR3 has 13 amino acids. CDR1 and CDR2 from the germline V gene are DFQATT and SNEGSKA (reference sequence). CDR3 amino acids: CSARVGTGQPQHF.

V gene TRBV29-1 combines with J gene TRBJ2-1; absent DNA, TCRdb's TRBD2 call cannot be checked. Germline assignment: CDR1 SQVTM and CDR2 ANQGSEA. CDR3 size: 15 residues. The CDR3 loop reads CSVGLLAGVYNEQFF.

The V call is TRBV29-1, the J call TRBJ2-1; TCRdb's D gene call, TRBD2, goes unchecked for lack of DNA. The CDR3 contains 13 residues. Germline V gives CDR1 SQVTM, CDR2 ANQGSEA. CDR3 loop: CSVRLAGAPEQFF.

This chain joins TRBV29-1 and TRBJ1-2. This CDR3 comprises 14 residues. CDR1 is SQVTM, CDR2 ANQGSEA, per germline. CDR3 sequence reads: CSVERGSSNYGYTF.

The chain couples TRBV29-1 to TRBJ2-1; the D call from TCRdb, TRBD1, cannot be confirmed without DNA. Germline CDR1 is SQVTM and CDR2 is ANQGSEA. The CDR3 loop spans 15 amino acids. CDR3 residues: CSVEPPRGGVNEQFF.

This sequence joins TRBV29-1 and TRBJ2-7. Germline CDR1 is SQVTM and CDR2 is ANQGSEA. This CDR3 is 14 amino acids long. The CDR3 sequence is CSVEWAGAAYEQYF.

Its frequency marks this clonotype as medium-sized. V gene TRBV6-1 combines with J gene TRBJ2-7. CDR1 is MNHNS and CDR2 is SASEGT in the germline V gene. The CDR3 runs 14 residues. CDR3 amino acids: CASSSAYSSYEQYF.

V is TRBV29-1 and J is TRBJ1-1. The CDR3 covers 11 residues. CDR1 is SQVTM, CDR2 ANQGSEA, per germline. CDR3 sequence reads: CSAPTNTEAFF. Combining the CDR3 with reference TRBV29-1 and TRBJ1-1 gives the whole variable domain SAVISQKPSRDICQRGTSLTIQCQVDSQVTMMFWYRQQPGQSLTLIATANQGSEATYESGFVIDKFPISRPNLTFSTLTVSNMSPEDSSIYLCSAPTNTEAFFGQGTRLTVV.